These 28 T cell receptor beta chains were sequenced from one sample in a study of CD8+ T cells in alopecia areata. Reverse transcribed after extraction, RNA yielded cDNA as the sequencing template. Clones were sequenced by immunoSEQ multiplex PCR, and TCRdb holds only the in-frame ones, with some missing. The table records about 140,000 clones, about 51% of them present only once. This sample comprised CD4+ T cells sorted from blood, obtained at week 0. These receptors were taken from a human donor with alopecia areata.

The V call is TRBV6-1, the J call TRBJ1-1; the D gene is possibly TRBD1 (5 bases). Germline values: CDR1 MNHNS, CDR2 SASEGT. V lost 5 bases to trimming and J lost 3 bases, with 10 bases between them. This CDR3 spans 13 amino acids. The CDR3 nucleotides are TGTGCCAGCAGTCTACAGGAGTACACTGAAGCTTTCTTT. This codes for CASSLQEYTEAFF.

The chain carries TRBV30 and TRBJ2-3; 7 bases map to TRBD2. CDR1 GTSNPN and CDR2 SVGIG come from the germline V gene (reference sequence). V shed 0 bases and J 2 bases; nucleotides not matched to a gene: 8. There are 16 residues in the CDR3. DNA of the CDR3: TGTGCCTGGAGTGTAAGGCTAGCGGTGAACACAGATACGCAGTATTTT. Residues: CAWSVRLAVNTDTQYF.

This clone has a single count. The V call is TRBV7-3, the J call TRBJ1-2, with TRBD1 matching over 8 bases. Trimming removed 5 bases from V and 7 bases from J; junction bases left unmatched: 9. This CDR3 is 14 amino acids long. Germline assignment: CDR1 SGHTA and CDR2 FQGTGA. In DNA, the CDR3 is TGTGCCAGCAGCCTTGGACAGGGCGGGGGTGGCTACACCTTC. It codes for CASSLGQGGGGYTF.

CDR3 sequence reads: CASSSTGMGQPQHF. CDR3 in DNA: TGTGCCAGTAGTAGCACAGGGATGGGACAGCCCCAGCATTTT. This sequence joins TRBV19 and TRBJ1-5, with a possible D match to TRBD1 (6 bases). Trimming pared 4 bases from V and 7 bases from J, leaving 14 bases between. This CDR3 comprises 14 residues. Germline CDR1 and CDR2: LNHDA and SQIVND (reference sequence).

This chain joins TRBV18 and TRBJ2-5; 13 nucleotides match TRBD2. Trimming took 0 bases from V and 2 from J; bases not matched to a gene: 0. Germline-derived CDR1 and CDR2 are KGHSH and LQKENI. CDR3 length: 16 amino acids. The CDR3 nucleotides are TGTGCCAGCTCACCACCGACTAGCGGGGGGCAAGAGACCCAGTACTTC. It codes for CASSPPTSGGQETQYF.

The chain combines TRBV6-5 with TRBJ2-1; 7 positions agree with TRBD2. The CDR3 runs to 15 residues. The ends lost 2 bases at V and 3 bases at J; junction bases unmatched: 4. CDR1 is MNHEY, CDR2 SVGAGI, per germline. The CDR3 region is CASSYRLAIYNEQFF. CDR3 nucleotide sequence: TGTGCCAGCAGTTACCGACTAGCTATCTACAATGAGCAGTTCTTC.

This clone has a handful of counts. The V and J genes are TRBV28 and TRBJ1-4, with D hard to call. The CDR3 length is 13 residues. The ends were cut back, 2 bases at V and 7 bases at J, with 8 bases in the middle. CDR1 MDHEN and CDR2 SYDVKM come from the germline V gene. CDR3 DNA sequence: TGTGCCAGCAGTTTACGCCATCCTGAAAAACTGTTTTTT. Amino acid sequence: CASSLRHPEKLFF.

Only one count was recorded for this clone. CDR3 nucleotides: TGTGCCAGCAGCTTAGGAACAAAAGAGACCCAGTACTTC. It translates to CASSLGTKETQYF. The chain combines TRBV7-3 with TRBJ2-5; no reliable D call. Trimming took 2 bases from V and 3 from J, leaving 7 bases between them. CDR1 and CDR2 from the germline V gene are SGHTA and FQGTGA. The CDR3 contains 13 residues.

The chain links TRBV30 to TRBJ1-1; 7 nucleotides agree with TRBD1. CDR3 length: 13 amino acids. V shed 0 bases and J 7 bases; nucleotides not matched to a gene: 5. Germline-derived CDR1 and CDR2 are GTSNPN and SVGIG (reference sequence). As DNA, the CDR3 is TGTGCCTGGAGTGTTAAGGGGGCTAATGAAGCTTTCTTT. Its protein product is CAWSVKGANEAFF.

V is TRBV4-1 and J is TRBJ2-3; D may be TRBD1 or TRBD2 (5 bases each). The CDR3 sequence is 19 residues long. CDR1 and CDR2 (germline): MGHRA, YSYEKL. V was shortened by 1 base and J by 4 bases, with 24 bases between the two germline ends. Here the CDR3 reads CASSQGWSSEAGKADTQYF. The CDR3 coding sequence is TGCGCCAGCAGCCAAGGTTGGAGCTCGGAGGCAGGGAAGGCAGATACGCAGTATTTT.

The genes are TRBV7-2 and TRBJ2-1; TRBD2 aligns across 10 bases. CDR3 length: 14 amino acids. Germline V CDR1 and CDR2: SGHTA, FQGNSA. V lost 8 bases to trimming and J lost 6 bases; unmatched junction nucleotides: 7. CDR3 DNA sequence: TGTGCCAGCGGGAGCGGGAGGGCCTCCAATGAGCAGTTCTTC. Amino acids: CASGSGRASNEQFF.

The chain is built from TRBV18 and TRBJ2-7; D unclear. V gave up 1 base and J gave up 5 bases, with 12 bases separating them. CDR1 KGHSH and CDR2 LQKENI come from the germline V gene. The CDR3 loop spans 14 amino acids. The CDR3 region is CASSPRATDHEQYF. Written as DNA, the CDR3 is TGTGCCAGCTCACCACGGGCGACGGACCACGAGCAGTACTTC.

This CDR3 reads CSVDSSVTEAFF. Here the CDR3 DNA reads TGCAGCGTTGACAGTTCCGTGACTGAAGCTTTCTTT. V usage is TRBV29-1 and J usage is TRBJ1-1; D gene uncertain. Germline V CDR1 and CDR2: SQVTM, ANQGSEA. The CDR3 sequence is 12 residues long. Trimming stripped 3 bases from V and 5 bases from J, with 10 bases between. Full variable domain (rest looked up from reference TRBV29-1 and TRBJ1-1): SAVISQKPSRDICQRGTSLTIQCQVDSQVTMMFWYRQQPGQSLTLIATANQGSEATYESGFVIDKFPISRPNLTFSTLTVSNMSPEDSSIYLCSVDSSVTEAFFGQGTRLTVV.

The table lists this clone with a few counts. The chain combines TRBV7-2 with TRBJ2-1, with a tentative D call TRBD2 (6 bases). Germline assignment: CDR1 SGHTA and CDR2 FQGNSA. With 2 bases removed from V and 4 bases from J, the gap between germline ends came to 12 bases. This CDR3 has 15 amino acids. In DNA, the CDR3 is TGTGCCAGCAGCTTAACCGGACTACAATACAATGAGCAGTTCTTC. The encoded protein is CASSLTGLQYNEQFF. Drawing the rest from reference TRBV7-2 and TRBJ2-1, the complete variable domain is GAGVSQSPSNKVTEKGKDVELRCDPISGHTALYWYRQSLGQGLEFLIYFQGNSAPDKSGLPSDRFSAERTGGSVSTLTIQRTQQEDSAVYLCASSLTGLQYNEQFFGPGTRLTVL.

The V and J genes are TRBV7-2 and TRBJ2-2, with unresolved D. Deletions cut 0 bases from V and 1 base from J, with 3 bases between. From germline, CDR1 is SGHTA and CDR2 FQGNSA. CDR3 size: 14 residues. CDR3 sequence (DNA): TGTGCCAGCAGCTTAGCCGTGAACACCGGGGAGCTGTTTTTT. Protein: CASSLAVNTGELFF.

This chain connects TRBV29-1 to TRBJ2-5; D may correspond to TRBD1 or TRBD2 (5 bases each). V was trimmed by 7 bases and J by 5 bases, leaving 14 bases between them. This CDR3 is 12 amino acids long. The V gene's germline CDR1 is SQVTM and CDR2 ANQGSEA. CDR3 residues: CSALPREETQYF. The CDR3 DNA is TGCAGCGCCCTGCCCAGGGAGGAGACCCAGTACTTC.

CDR3 region: CASGRSGGFF. The CDR3 DNA follows: TGTGCCAGCGGACGGAGTGGGGGGTTCTTC. The chain links TRBV2 to TRBJ2-1, with D perhaps TRBD1 or TRBD2 (5 bases each). Deletions cut 8 bases from V and 15 bases from J, with 14 bases between. CDR1 and CDR2 from the germline V gene are SNHLY and FYNNEI. The CDR3 is 10 residues long.

This sequence joins TRBV30 and TRBJ2-6, with D perhaps TRBD2 (6 bases). Trimming left V 4 bases short and J 0 bases short, with 13 bases between. Germline values: CDR1 GTSNPN, CDR2 SVGIG (reference sequence). The CDR3 spans 16 residues. The CDR3 DNA follows: TGTGCCTGGAAACCAGCGGGCGTCTCTGGGGCCAACGTCCTGACTTTC. Amino acids: CAWKPAGVSGANVLTF.

This chain uses TRBV5-1 with TRBJ2-1, with TRBD2 as a possible D gene (6 bases). The germline CDR1 and CDR2 sequences are SGHRS and YFSETQ. The CDR3 contains 14 residues. V gave up 1 base and J gave up 8 bases, with 13 bases separating them. This chain's CDR3 is CASSLSGVVDEQFF. The DNA for the CDR3 is TGCGCCAGCAGCTTGTCGGGAGTCGTCGATGAGCAGTTCTTC. Based on the CDR3 plus reference TRBV5-1 and TRBJ2-1, the full variable domain is KAGVTQTPRYLIKTRGQQVTLSCSPISGHRSVSWYQQTPGQGLQFLFEYFSETQRNKGNFPGRFSGRQFSNSRSEMNVSTLELGDSALYLCASSLSGVVDEQFFGPGTRLTVL.

This clone showed up just a few times. Here the CDR3 reads CAWNRAGNTEAFF. The CDR3 region has the DNA TGTGCCTGGAATCGGGCCGGGAACACTGAAGCTTTCTTT. The J gene is TRBJ1-1, the V gene TRBV30; D not certain. Trimming removed 4 bases from V and 1 base from J, with 10 bases in between. The CDR3 runs 13 residues. Germline lookup yields CDR1 GTSNPN and CDR2 SVGIG (reference sequence).

The CDR3 region is CASKAANTGELFF. For the CDR3, the DNA is TGTGCCAGCAAAGCGGCGAACACCGGGGAGCTGTTTTTT. The chain couples TRBV2 to TRBJ2-2; D may be TRBD2 (5 bases). The V and J ends lost 7 bases and 0 bases respectively, with 6 bases between them. This CDR3 spans 13 amino acids. Germline CDR1 is SNHLY and CDR2 is FYNNEI. Drawing the rest from reference TRBV2 and TRBJ2-2, the complete variable domain is EPEVTQTPSHQVTQMGQEVILRCVPISNHLYFYWYRQILGQKVEFLVSFYNNEISEKSEIFDDQFSVERPDGSNFTLKIRSTKLEDSAMYFCASKAANTGELFFGEGSRLTVL.

In its sample, this clone was seen a few times. This chain joins TRBV7-3 and TRBJ2-7, with 9 bases fitting TRBD1. The germline gives CDR1 SGHTA, CDR2 FQGTGA. After removal of 2 bases from V and 3 bases from J, the junction contained 2 bases not matched to a gene. CDR3 length equals 14 residues. The CDR3 DNA follows: TGTGCCAGCAGCTTAGGACAGGGGAACTACGAGCAGTACTTC. This gives the protein CASSLGQGNYEQYF.

V and J are TRBV6-5 and TRBJ2-3; D gene ambiguous. Germline V lookup: CDR1 MNHEY, CDR2 SVGAGI. The CDR3 is 14 amino acids. Trimming removed 2 bases from V and 3 bases from J, with 9 bases in between. CDR3 region: CASSYTAATDTQYF. Here the CDR3 DNA reads TGTGCCAGCAGTTACACGGCAGCAACAGATACGCAGTATTTT.

This clone was seen a few times. The genes are TRBV7-3 and TRBJ2-7, with unresolved D. Trimming removed 2 bases at V and 2 bases at J, with 7 bases between. Germline CDR1 SGHTA, CDR2 FQGTGA. The CDR3 is made up of 13 amino acids. CDR3: CASSLQATYEQYF. The CDR3 DNA sequence: TGTGCCAGCAGCTTACAAGCGACCTACGAGCAGTACTTC.

There are a few counts of this clone. The rearrangement joins TRBV5-6 to TRBJ2-5, with TRBD1 identical over 8 bases. CDR3 length: 14 amino acids. The V segment lost 0 bases and the J segment 5 bases; nucleotides outside the gene matches: 3. The germline V gene has CDR1 SGHDT and CDR2 YYEEEE. The CDR3 here is CASSLAAGGETQYF. As DNA, the CDR3 is TGTGCCAGCAGCTTGGCCGCAGGGGGCGAGACCCAGTACTTC.

This chain connects TRBV4-1 to TRBJ2-1; 7 bases are shared with TRBD2. Germline CDR1 is MGHRA and CDR2 is YSYEKL. The CDR3 covers 14 residues. J lost 7 bases, V lost 1 base, and 4 bases had no gene match. CDR3 region: CASSQVMRENEQFF. As DNA, the CDR3 is TGCGCCAGCAGCCAAGTTATGCGGGAGAATGAGCAGTTCTTC.

The V gene is TRBV29-1, the J gene TRBJ2-3, with D possibly TRBD2 on 6 matching bases. Germline values: CDR1 SQVTM, CDR2 ANQGSEA. The CDR3 has 12 amino acids. V shed 5 bases and J shed 6 bases, with 12 bases lying between them. CDR3 DNA sequence: TGCAGCGTTTACCGGGCGGGGGATACGCAGTATTTT. Its protein is CSVYRAGDTQYF.

V usage is TRBV30 and J usage is TRBJ1-2; no clear D gene. V dropped 7 bases and J dropped 0 bases, with 12 bases sitting between them. The CDR3 is made up of 13 amino acids. Germline CDR1 reads GTSNPN; CDR2 reads SVGIG (reference sequence). CDR3 region: CAYRRQANYGYTF. The CDR3 bases are TGTGCCTACCGACGGCAAGCTAACTATGGCTACACCTTC.